This passage covers 29 T cell receptor beta chains from one sample sequenced in a study of blood T cell repertoires in COVID-19. Data came from immunoSEQ multiplex PCR; TCRdb stores just in-frame clones and leaves some out. The profile covers around 160,000 clones, with more than 75% appearing a single time and about an eighth taken by the ten largest. Source material: peripheral blood. The receptors originated from a man in his fifties or sixties with active or convalescent COVID-19.

The chain uses TRBV27 and TRBJ1-1; D may be TRBD1 (5 bases). V was trimmed by 7 bases and J by 12 bases, leaving 15 bases between them. The CDR3 extends over 11 amino acids. Germline CDR1 is MNHEY and CDR2 is SMNVEV (reference sequence). This CDR3 is CASTLGLVTFF. CDR3 DNA sequence: TGTGCCAGCACCCTGGGGCTTGTAACTTTCTTT.

CDR3 sequence (DNA): TGTGCCAGAAGCTTGCAGGGTTGGGATAGCAATCAGCCCCAGCATTTT. This gives the protein CARSLQGWDSNQPQHF. The chain uses TRBV5-3 and TRBJ1-5; D perhaps matches TRBD1 (5 bases). TRBV5-3 is annotated as an ORF whose role is uncertain. V shed 1 base and J shed 0 bases, with 11 bases lying between them. CDR3 length: 16 amino acids.

This clone was seen a few times. The V gene is TRBV25-1, the J gene TRBJ2-7; TRBD2 might be the D (6 bases). CDR1 is MGHDK, CDR2 SYGVNS, per germline. V was shortened by 6 bases and J by 7 bases, with 22 bases between the two germline ends. The CDR3 runs 15 residues. The CDR3 spells CASRCTDPTGGEQYF. The CDR3, as DNA: TGTGCCAGCAGATGTACAGACCCAACAGGAGGGGAGCAGTACTTC.

This sequence joins TRBV5-6 and TRBJ2-1, with 7 bases identical to TRBD2. V gave up 5 bases and J gave up 3 bases; unmatched junction bases: 8. This CDR3 comprises 15 residues. Per the germline V gene, CDR1 is SGHDT and CDR2 is YYEEEE. The CDR3 loop is CASSTWEGFYNEQFF. In DNA form, the CDR3 reads TGTGCCAGCAGTACTTGGGAGGGGTTCTACAATGAGCAGTTCTTC.

On this clone: A read error may account for a junction end that differs from germline. CDR3 sequence: CSVEGRTSYNEQFF. For the CDR3, the DNA is TGCAGCGTGGAAGGGAGGACCTCCTACAATGAGCAGTTCTTC. The chain combines TRBV29-1 with TRBJ2-1; tentatively, D is TRBD2 (6 bases). The CDR3 is 14 amino acids. CDR1 and CDR2 (germline): SQVTM, ANQGSEA.

The chain couples TRBV10-3 to TRBJ1-1; the D is unclear. There are 13 residues in the CDR3. Trimming pared 2 bases from V and 2 bases from J, leaving 6 bases between. Germline V gene sequence: CDR1 ENHRY, CDR2 SYGVKD. Here the CDR3 reads CAISEPFNTEAFF. DNA for the CDR3: TGTGCCATCAGTGAGCCTTTTAACACTGAAGCTTTCTTT.

The chain is built from TRBV27 and TRBJ2-1, with 11 bases identical to TRBD2. The CDR3 is made up of 17 amino acids. Germline trimming cut 5 bases from V and 5 bases from J; bases unmatched to any gene: 11. From germline, CDR1 is MNHEY and CDR2 SMNVEV (reference sequence). CDR3 region: CASSDPPGTSGDNEQFF. CDR3 DNA: TGTGCCAGCAGTGACCCGCCGGGGACTAGCGGAGACAATGAGCAGTTCTTC.

This clone was counted a single time. This chain joins TRBV5-8 and TRBJ2-3; 8 bases are shared with TRBD2. The V segment lost 0 bases and the J segment 12 bases; nucleotides outside the gene matches: 9. There are 14 residues in the CDR3. Germline CDR1 SGHTS, CDR2 YDEGEE. DNA for the CDR3: TGTGCCAGCAGCTTGGGTCTAGCGGGCGTCCCTCAGTATTTT. It yields the protein CASSLGLAGVPQYF.

DNA for the CDR3: TGTGCCAGCAGTCAGACTAGCGGGAGGTGGAACGAGCAGTACTTC. Residues: CASSQTSGRWNEQYF. V is TRBV28 and J is TRBJ2-7; 13 nucleotides agree with TRBD2. V was clipped by 5 bases and J by 5 bases; unmatched bases: 6. The CDR3 runs 15 residues. The germline gives CDR1 MDHEN, CDR2 SYDVKM.

The chain employs TRBV7-9 and TRBJ2-1; 7 positions match TRBD1. The CDR3 loop spans 17 amino acids. Germline CDR1 is SEHNR and CDR2 is FQNEAQ (reference sequence). V was pared by 5 bases and J by 6 bases, with 16 bases of the junction left unmatched. CDR3 nucleotide sequence: TGTGCCAGCAGCCTCGGCCGGGACAGCATGATTGCCAATGAGCAGTTCTTC. Translation gives CASSLGRDSMIANEQFF.

This CDR3 reads CASSSGLAGSYEQYF. The CDR3, as DNA: TGTGCCAGCAGCTCCGGACTAGCGGGATCTTACGAGCAGTACTTC. This chain joins TRBV11-2 and TRBJ2-7, with TRBD2 matching over 12 bases. The CDR3 length is 15 residues. Trimming removed 4 bases from V and 4 bases from J; junction bases left unmatched: 5. Germline CDR1 is SGHAT and CDR2 is FQNNGV.

The chain has TRBV18 and TRBJ2-1; TRBD2 might be the D (5 bases). The CDR3 contains 15 residues. The V end was cut by 2 bases, the J end by 0 bases, with 8 bases between. Per germline, CDR1 KGHSH and CDR2 LQKENI. The chain's CDR3 is CASSPSLASYNEQFF. The CDR3 bases are TGTGCCAGCTCACCATCCCTAGCCTCCTACAATGAGCAGTTCTTC.

V gene TRBV19 combines with J gene TRBJ2-2, with 8 bases identical to TRBD1. From germline, CDR1 is LNHDA and CDR2 SQIVND (reference sequence). The CDR3 spans 15 residues. V lost 8 bases, J lost 0 bases, and 5 bases stayed unmatched. CDR3 in amino acids: CASRQQGANTGELFF. Here the CDR3 DNA reads TGTGCCAGTCGTCAACAGGGGGCGAACACCGGGGAGCTGTTTTTT.

The rearrangement uses TRBV19 and TRBJ2-7; possibly TRBD1 for D (5 bases). The CDR3 is 14 residues long. Germline-derived CDR1 and CDR2 are LNHDA and SQIVND (reference sequence). V was trimmed by 3 bases and J by 0 bases, leaving 9 bases between them. CDR3 nucleotides: TGTGCCAGTAGTATCAAGGGGCTCTCCTACGAGCAGTACTTC. This encodes CASSIKGLSYEQYF. Combining the CDR3 with reference TRBV19 and TRBJ2-7 gives the whole variable domain DGGITQSPKYLFRKEGQNVTLSCEQNLNHDAMYWYRQDPGQGLRLIYYSQIVNDFQKGDIAEGYSVSREKKESFPLTVTSAQKNPTAFYLCASSIKGLSYEQYFGPGTRLTVT.

The V and J genes are TRBV28 and TRBJ2-3, with no clear D. The CDR3 runs to 13 residues. Germline V CDR1 and CDR2: MDHEN, SYDVKM. Trimming left V 6 bases short and J 5 bases short, with 12 bases between. The CDR3 DNA follows: TGTGCCAGCAGATCCCCAGGTCGAGATACGCAGTATTTT. It yields the protein CASRSPGRDTQYF.

The chain employs TRBV7-2 and TRBJ2-5; TRBD2 aligns across 9 bases. The CDR3 covers 15 residues. Germline CDR1 SGHTA, CDR2 FQGNSA. V trimming: 4 bases; J trimming: 5 bases; junction bases outside the gene matches: 8. CDR3 sequence: CASSSLAGVRETQYF. The CDR3, as DNA: TGTGCCAGCAGCTCCTTAGCGGGAGTTCGCGAGACCCAGTACTTC.

The chain couples TRBV10-1 to TRBJ1-5; 10 nucleotides align to TRBD1. V shed 11 bases and J 7 bases; nucleotides not matched to a gene: 14. The CDR3 is 15 amino acids. Per germline, CDR1 WNHNN and CDR2 SYGVQD (reference sequence). Written as DNA, the CDR3 is TGCGCCTTGAGGCGGGACAGGGGAATTTACCAGCCCCAGCATTTT. Its translation: CALRRDRGIYQPQHF.

The chain combines TRBV6-6 with TRBJ2-3, with 10 bases that match TRBD2. Germline values: CDR1 MNHNY, CDR2 SVGAGI (reference sequence). This CDR3 has 14 amino acids. The J segment lost 6 bases and the V segment lost 10 bases, leaving 10 bases of the junction unmatched. The CDR3 coding sequence is TGTGCCACAACCAGCGGGAGGGCCGTCGATACGCAGTATTTT. Its translation: CATTSGRAVDTQYF.

The chain combines TRBV6-5 with TRBJ1-6; D unclear. CDR1 is MNHEY, CDR2 SVGAGI, per germline. The CDR3 runs 16 residues. Trimming removed 0 bases from V and 7 bases from J, with 13 bases in between. CDR3 DNA sequence: TGTGCCAGCAGTTACTCGAGGGCGCCAACCAATTCACCCCTCCACTTT. It translates to CASSYSRAPTNSPLHF.

The chain is built from TRBV5-5 and TRBJ1-2; possible D gene TRBD1, 5 bases. Germline assignment: CDR1 SGHKS and CDR2 YYEKEE (reference sequence). V gave up 0 bases and J gave up 7 bases, with 13 bases separating them. This CDR3 spans 14 amino acids. The CDR3 DNA is TGTGCCAGCAGCTTGGAAGCGGGGGAAGGTGGCTACACCTTC. Protein: CASSLEAGEGGYTF.

The chain recombines TRBV10-3 with TRBJ2-3; D unclear. The CDR3 loop spans 12 amino acids. V lost 3 bases and J lost 9, with 10 bases in between. CDR1 and CDR2 (germline): ENHRY, SYGVKD. This chain's CDR3 is CAISDLSETQYF. CDR3 in DNA: TGTGCCATCAGTGATCTGAGCGAGACGCAGTATTTT.

This clone was observed a handful of times. J is TRBJ1-1 and V is TRBV6-4; D is possibly TRBD1 (5 bases). Germline CDR1 reads MRHNA; CDR2 reads SNTAGT. This CDR3 is 15 amino acids long. The V and J ends lost 0 bases and 1 base respectively, with 9 bases between them. CDR3 region: CASSDSSDRNTEAFF. DNA of the CDR3: TGTGCCAGCAGTGACTCCTCTGACAGGAACACTGAAGCTTTCTTT.

The genes are TRBV28 and TRBJ2-3; 10 bases map to TRBD2. V was pared by 0 bases and J by 1 base, with 16 bases of the junction left unmatched. The CDR3 contains 21 residues. The germline gives CDR1 MDHEN, CDR2 SYDVKM. Here the CDR3 reads CASSLWEHRDGGTSGTDTQYF. CDR3 in DNA: TGTGCCAGCAGTTTATGGGAGCACAGGGACGGAGGGACTAGCGGCACAGATACGCAGTATTTT.

The chain recombines TRBV10-3 with TRBJ1-2; D unresolved. The CDR3 totals 12 residues. Germline assignment: CDR1 ENHRY and CDR2 SYGVKD. V lost 3 bases and J 8 bases, leaving 10 bases between the germline ends. CDR3 bases: TGTGCCATCAGTGAATTGGGGAGCGGCTACACCTTC. Its translation: CAISELGSGYTF.

The V gene is TRBV5-1, the J gene TRBJ2-7; 7 bases match TRBD1. This CDR3 region has 14 residues. Germline V gene sequence: CDR1 SGHRS, CDR2 YFSETQ. The V segment lost 4 bases and the J segment 4 bases; nucleotides outside the gene matches: 8. The CDR3 protein is CASSIDRVGYEQYF. CDR3 in DNA: TGCGCCAGCAGCATTGACAGGGTTGGGTACGAGCAGTACTTC.

The chain employs TRBV19 and TRBJ1-2; 8 bases are a match to TRBD1. Looked up from germline, CDR1 is LNHDA and CDR2 is SQIVND (reference sequence). The CDR3 extends over 15 amino acids. J gave up 8 bases and V 1 base, and 9 bases lay outside the gene matches. CDR3 loop: CASSIGTGTGGGYTF. CDR3 DNA sequence: TGTGCCAGTAGTATAGGCACCGGGACAGGAGGCGGCTACACCTTC.

This CDR3 is CASSLGQTNTGELFF. For the CDR3, the DNA is TGTGCCAGCAGCCTCGGACAGACGAACACCGGGGAGCTGTTTTTT. The chain has TRBV7-2 and TRBJ2-2; possible D gene TRBD1, 6 bases. Trimming removed 5 bases from V and 0 bases from J, with 10 bases in between. CDR3 length equals 15 residues. Germline CDR1 SGHTA, CDR2 FQGNSA.

In this sample, this clone turned up a few times. The chain combines TRBV27 with TRBJ1-2, with D possibly being TRBD1 (5 bases). Germline V gene data show CDR1 as MNHEY and CDR2 as SMNVEV (reference sequence). This CDR3 has 13 amino acids. V was trimmed by 1 base and J by 6 bases, leaving 9 bases between them. In DNA form, the CDR3 reads TGTGCCAGCAGTTTATTTGGGGGGGATGGCTACACCTTC. Translated: CASSLFGGDGYTF.

The chain links TRBV5-4 to TRBJ1-3, with 9 bases fitting TRBD1. The CDR3 contains 13 residues. V shed 9 bases and J 2 bases; nucleotides not matched to a gene: 3. The germline gives CDR1 SGHNT, CDR2 YYREEE (reference sequence). The CDR3 reads CATRTGAGNTIYF. Written as DNA, the CDR3 is TGTGCCACTCGGACAGGGGCTGGAAACACCATATATTTT.